This record concerns one T cell receptor beta chain sequence. Its antigen is unidentified. This specimen comes from a study of long-term antiretroviral therapy in people with HIV. The overall study: Specimens dating back about a decade before the 2015 immediate-ART recommendation are the oldest included.

Study results and limitations: Repertoires with HIV possessed tighter CDR3 length spans than those of controls.

V was pared by 2 bases and J by 7 bases, with 10 bases between. This CDR3 contains 13 residues. From germline, CDR1 is SGHDT and CDR2 YYEEEE. immunoSEQ v3.0 was run at survey level. Here immunoSEQ multiplex PCR was the method, and the copy in TCRdb shows in-frame clones only, minus some. The table has 20,000 or so clones, about 88% seen once; the top ten hold about 8.6%. Sequenced material: unsorted PBMCs, taken 0.9 years after starting antiretroviral therapy. The chain carries TRBV5-6 and TRBJ2-1; no firm D call. This clonotype was obtained from a man between 18 and 29 years old with HIV. Here the CDR3 DNA reads TGTGCCAGCAGCTTCCTTAACCAAAATGAGCAGTTCTTC. Translating gives CASSFLNQNEQFF. The full variable domain, completed using reference TRBV5-6 and TRBJ2-1, is DAGVTQSPTHLIKTRGQQVTLRCSPKSGHDTVSWYQQALGQGPQFIFQYYEEEERQRGNFPDRFSGHQFPNYSSELNVNALLLGDSALYLCASSFLNQNEQFFGPGTRLTVL.